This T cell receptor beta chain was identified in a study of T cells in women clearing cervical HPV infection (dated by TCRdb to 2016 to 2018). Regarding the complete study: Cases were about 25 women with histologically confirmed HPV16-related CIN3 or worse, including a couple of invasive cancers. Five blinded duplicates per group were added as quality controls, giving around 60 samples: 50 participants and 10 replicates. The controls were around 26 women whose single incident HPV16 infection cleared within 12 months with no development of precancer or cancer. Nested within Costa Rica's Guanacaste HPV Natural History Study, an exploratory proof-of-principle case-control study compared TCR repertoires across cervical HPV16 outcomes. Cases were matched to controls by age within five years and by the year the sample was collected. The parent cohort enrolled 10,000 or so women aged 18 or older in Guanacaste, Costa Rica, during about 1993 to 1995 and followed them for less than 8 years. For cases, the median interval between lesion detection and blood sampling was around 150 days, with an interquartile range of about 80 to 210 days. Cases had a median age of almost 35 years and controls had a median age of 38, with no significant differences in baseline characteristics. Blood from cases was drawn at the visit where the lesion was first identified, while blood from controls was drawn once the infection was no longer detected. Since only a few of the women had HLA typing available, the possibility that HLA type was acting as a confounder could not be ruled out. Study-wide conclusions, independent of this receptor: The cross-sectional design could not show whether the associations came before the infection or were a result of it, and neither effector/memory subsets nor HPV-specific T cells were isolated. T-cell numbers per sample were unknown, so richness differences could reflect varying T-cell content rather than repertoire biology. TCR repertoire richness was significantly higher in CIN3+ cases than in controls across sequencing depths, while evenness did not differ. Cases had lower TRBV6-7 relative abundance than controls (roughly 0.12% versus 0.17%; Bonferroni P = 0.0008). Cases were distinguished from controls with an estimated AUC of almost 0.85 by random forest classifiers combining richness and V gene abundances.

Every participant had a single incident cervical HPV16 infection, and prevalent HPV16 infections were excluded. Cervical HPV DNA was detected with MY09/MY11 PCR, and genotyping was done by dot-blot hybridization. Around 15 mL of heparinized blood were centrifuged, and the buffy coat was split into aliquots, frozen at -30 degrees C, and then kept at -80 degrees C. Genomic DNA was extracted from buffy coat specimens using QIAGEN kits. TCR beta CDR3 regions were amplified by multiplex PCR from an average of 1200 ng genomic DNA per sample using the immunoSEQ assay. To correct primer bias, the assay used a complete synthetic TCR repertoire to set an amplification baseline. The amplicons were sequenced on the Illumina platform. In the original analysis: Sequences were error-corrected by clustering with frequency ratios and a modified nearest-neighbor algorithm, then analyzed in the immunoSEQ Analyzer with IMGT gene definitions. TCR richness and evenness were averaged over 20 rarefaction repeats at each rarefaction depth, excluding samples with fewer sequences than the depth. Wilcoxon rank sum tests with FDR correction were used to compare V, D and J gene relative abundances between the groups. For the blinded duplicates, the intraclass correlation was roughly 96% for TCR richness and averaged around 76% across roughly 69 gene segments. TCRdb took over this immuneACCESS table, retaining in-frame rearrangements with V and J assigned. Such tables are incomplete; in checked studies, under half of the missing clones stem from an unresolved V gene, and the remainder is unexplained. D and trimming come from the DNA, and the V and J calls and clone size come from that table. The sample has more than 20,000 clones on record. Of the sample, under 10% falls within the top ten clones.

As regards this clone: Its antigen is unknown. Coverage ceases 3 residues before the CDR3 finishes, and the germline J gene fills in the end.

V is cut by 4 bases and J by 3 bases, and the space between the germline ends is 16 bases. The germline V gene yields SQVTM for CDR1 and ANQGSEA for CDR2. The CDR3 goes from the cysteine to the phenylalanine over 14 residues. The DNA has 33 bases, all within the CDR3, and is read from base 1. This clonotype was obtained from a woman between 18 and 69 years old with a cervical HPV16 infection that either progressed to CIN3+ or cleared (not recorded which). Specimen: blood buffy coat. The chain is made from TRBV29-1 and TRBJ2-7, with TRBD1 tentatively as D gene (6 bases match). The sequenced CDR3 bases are TGCAGCGTTGTTCCCCACGGGACATACTACGAG. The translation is CSVVPHGTYYE. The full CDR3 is CSVVPHGTYYEQYF.